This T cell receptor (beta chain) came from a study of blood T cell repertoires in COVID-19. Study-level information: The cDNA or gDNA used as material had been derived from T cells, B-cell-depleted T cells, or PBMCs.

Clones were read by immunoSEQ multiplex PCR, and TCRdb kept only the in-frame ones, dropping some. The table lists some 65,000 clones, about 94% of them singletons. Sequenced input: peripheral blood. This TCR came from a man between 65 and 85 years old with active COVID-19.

The CDR3 DNA follows: TGTGCCAGCAGCATACGGGACAGAGATCAGCCCCAGCATTTT. This encodes CASSIRDRDQPQHF. The chain combines TRBV7-8 with TRBJ1-5; 7 positions agree with TRBD1. This CDR3 comprises 14 residues. CDR1 SGHVS and CDR2 FQNEAQ come from the germline V gene. Losses at the gene ends were 5 bases for V and 5 bases for J; bases not matched to a gene: 6.